Shown below are 19 T cell receptor beta chains from a single sample sequenced in a study of T cells expressing NK-cell markers. TCRdb re-called the 5' RACE reads and gives one entry per CDR3 protein, without DNA. This sample contains a few hundred thousand distinct CDR3 sequences. The sequenced sample consisted of blood T cells: a sorted CD56 or NKG2C T cell subset, CD4+ or CD8+ T cells, or bulk PBMC T cells (not recorded which). The receptors here all came from a man younger than 35 in good health.

V is TRBV5-1 and J is TRBJ2-2; TCRdb returns TRBD2, unconfirmable since there is no DNA. Looked up from germline, CDR1 is SGHRS and CDR2 is YFSETQ. This CDR3 spans 16 amino acids. CDR3 region: CASSLWAGDGAGELFF.

This chain uses TRBV12-3 or TRBV12-4 with TRBJ2-3; TCRdb designates TRBD1, a call that cannot be tested without DNA. The CDR3 is 16 amino acids. CDR3 protein: CASSSDREFYTDTQYF.

The J gene is TRBJ2-1, the V gene TRBV12-3 or TRBV12-4; lacking DNA, the TRBD1 call made by TCRdb goes unchecked. The CDR3 has 13 amino acids. CDR3 amino acids: CASSWGQGVGQFF.

The chain combines TRBV28 with TRBJ2-3; TCRdb picks TRBD1, but there is no DNA to check that call. The CDR3 is made up of 15 amino acids. Germline CDR1 MDHEN, CDR2 SYDVKM. The CDR3 loop reads CASSLRWGGTDTQYF.

This chain connects TRBV12-3 or TRBV12-4 to TRBJ1-2. CDR3 length: 14 residues. The CDR3 spells CASATNQRRDGYTF.

The V and J genes are TRBV7-2 and TRBJ2-7; TCRdb's D call of TRBD1 is untestable without DNA. Per the germline V gene, CDR1 is SGHTA and CDR2 is FQGNSA. The CDR3 is 15 residues long. The CDR3 is CASSLATDRGYEQYF.

The V and J genes are TRBV4-1 and TRBJ2-6; TCRdb indicates TRBD1, and absent DNA this call remains unverified. This CDR3 has 17 residues. Germline V CDR1 and CDR2: MGHRA, YSYEKL. The CDR3 loop reads CASSQADRVSGANVLTF.

J is TRBJ1-5 and V is TRBV18; the D gene TCRdb calls, TRBD1, cannot be checked with no DNA. This CDR3 has 16 residues. Germline assignment: CDR1 KGHSH and CDR2 LQKENI. CDR3 protein: CASSPKQGNSNQPQHF.

The chain carries TRBV6-1 and TRBJ2-5. This CDR3 comprises 14 residues. Germline V CDR1 and CDR2: MNHNS, SASEGT. The CDR3 is CASSGRLTQETQYF.

The gene calls are TRBV6-2 or TRBV6-3 and TRBJ2-6; the TCRdb call, TRBD1, lacks DNA for checking. The CDR3 extends over 14 amino acids. Germline loops: CDR1 MNHEY, CDR2 SVGEGT. CDR3 region: CASSGMNGANVLTF.

This chain connects TRBV7-3 to TRBJ2-5; TCRdb selects TRBD1, and the lack of DNA leaves this call unchecked. The CDR3 spans 14 residues. The germline V gene encodes CDR1 SGHTA and CDR2 FQGTGA. The CDR3 is CASSVRDNQETQYF.

The chain employs TRBV7-2 and TRBJ2-1. CDR3 length: 13 amino acids. Germline CDR1 SGHTA, CDR2 FQGNSA. CDR3 amino acids: CASSISPRNEQFF.

V and J are TRBV20-1 and TRBJ2-5; the TRBD2 assignment by TCRdb is unverifiable without DNA. The germline gives CDR1 DFQATT, CDR2 SNEGSKA (reference sequence). The CDR3 is 14 amino acids. The CDR3: CSAIGTGVPKTQYF.

J is TRBJ1-1 and V is TRBV12-3 or TRBV12-4; TCRdb designates TRBD1, a call that cannot be tested without DNA. The CDR3 length is 17 residues. The CDR3 loop reads CASSFWGTYTKNTEAFF.

The chain employs TRBV29-1 and TRBJ1-4. The CDR3 runs to 12 residues. Germline-derived CDR1 and CDR2 are SQVTM and ANQGSEA. This CDR3 reads CSVSTTNEKLFF. Looking up the rest from reference TRBV29-1 and TRBJ1-4 gives the full variable domain: SAVISQKPSRDICQRGTSLTIQCQVDSQVTMMFWYRQQPGQSLTLIATANQGSEATYESGFVIDKFPISRPNLTFSTLTVSNMSPEDSSIYLCSVSTTNEKLFFGSGTQLSVL.

J is TRBJ2-7 and V is TRBV19; TCRdb designates TRBD2, a call that cannot be tested without DNA. The CDR3 totals 16 residues. Looked up from germline, CDR1 is LNHDA and CDR2 is SQIVND (reference sequence). The CDR3 here is CASSTGTSGSWDEQYF.

The V and J genes are TRBV7-8 and TRBJ1-1; TCRdb picks TRBD1, but there is no DNA to check that call. The CDR3 has 15 residues. Per the germline V gene, CDR1 is SGHVS and CDR2 is FQNEAQ. CDR3: CASSAPRQGRAEAFF.

J is TRBJ2-2 and V is TRBV12-3 or TRBV12-4. The CDR3 runs 15 residues. CDR3 amino acids: CASSLTQSNTGELFF.

The gene calls are TRBV12-3 or TRBV12-4 and TRBJ1-4; the TRBD1 assignment by TCRdb is unverifiable without DNA. The CDR3 loop spans 15 amino acids. The CDR3 here is CASSPSGETWEKLFF.